Many counts were recorded for the clone carrying this TCR beta chain. This record belongs to a study of T cells in Graves' hyperthyroidism and ophthalmopathy. The ends lost 6 bases at V and 8 bases at J; junction bases unmatched: 9. This CDR3 has 15 amino acids. From RNA transcripts, TCR beta CDR3 regions were amplified. Carried out on the TCR CDR3, a first-round RT-PCR used the HTBI primer set. TCRdb itself ran the multiplex PCR reads through MiXCR, one entry per CDR3 protein. The sample holds roughly 420,000 distinct CDR3 sequences; 15% to 18% are singletons and the top ten take 7.7%. The clonotype originates from a woman younger than 30 with Graves' hyperthyroidism. The rearrangement joins TRBV12-3 or TRBV12-4 to TRBJ2-1; TRBD2 matches 11 bases. Sequencing was performed on blood. The CDR3 DNA reads as TGTGCCAGCAGGGTAGCGGGAGGGGATTGGGATGAGCAGTTCTTC. It codes for CASRVAGGDWDEQFF.